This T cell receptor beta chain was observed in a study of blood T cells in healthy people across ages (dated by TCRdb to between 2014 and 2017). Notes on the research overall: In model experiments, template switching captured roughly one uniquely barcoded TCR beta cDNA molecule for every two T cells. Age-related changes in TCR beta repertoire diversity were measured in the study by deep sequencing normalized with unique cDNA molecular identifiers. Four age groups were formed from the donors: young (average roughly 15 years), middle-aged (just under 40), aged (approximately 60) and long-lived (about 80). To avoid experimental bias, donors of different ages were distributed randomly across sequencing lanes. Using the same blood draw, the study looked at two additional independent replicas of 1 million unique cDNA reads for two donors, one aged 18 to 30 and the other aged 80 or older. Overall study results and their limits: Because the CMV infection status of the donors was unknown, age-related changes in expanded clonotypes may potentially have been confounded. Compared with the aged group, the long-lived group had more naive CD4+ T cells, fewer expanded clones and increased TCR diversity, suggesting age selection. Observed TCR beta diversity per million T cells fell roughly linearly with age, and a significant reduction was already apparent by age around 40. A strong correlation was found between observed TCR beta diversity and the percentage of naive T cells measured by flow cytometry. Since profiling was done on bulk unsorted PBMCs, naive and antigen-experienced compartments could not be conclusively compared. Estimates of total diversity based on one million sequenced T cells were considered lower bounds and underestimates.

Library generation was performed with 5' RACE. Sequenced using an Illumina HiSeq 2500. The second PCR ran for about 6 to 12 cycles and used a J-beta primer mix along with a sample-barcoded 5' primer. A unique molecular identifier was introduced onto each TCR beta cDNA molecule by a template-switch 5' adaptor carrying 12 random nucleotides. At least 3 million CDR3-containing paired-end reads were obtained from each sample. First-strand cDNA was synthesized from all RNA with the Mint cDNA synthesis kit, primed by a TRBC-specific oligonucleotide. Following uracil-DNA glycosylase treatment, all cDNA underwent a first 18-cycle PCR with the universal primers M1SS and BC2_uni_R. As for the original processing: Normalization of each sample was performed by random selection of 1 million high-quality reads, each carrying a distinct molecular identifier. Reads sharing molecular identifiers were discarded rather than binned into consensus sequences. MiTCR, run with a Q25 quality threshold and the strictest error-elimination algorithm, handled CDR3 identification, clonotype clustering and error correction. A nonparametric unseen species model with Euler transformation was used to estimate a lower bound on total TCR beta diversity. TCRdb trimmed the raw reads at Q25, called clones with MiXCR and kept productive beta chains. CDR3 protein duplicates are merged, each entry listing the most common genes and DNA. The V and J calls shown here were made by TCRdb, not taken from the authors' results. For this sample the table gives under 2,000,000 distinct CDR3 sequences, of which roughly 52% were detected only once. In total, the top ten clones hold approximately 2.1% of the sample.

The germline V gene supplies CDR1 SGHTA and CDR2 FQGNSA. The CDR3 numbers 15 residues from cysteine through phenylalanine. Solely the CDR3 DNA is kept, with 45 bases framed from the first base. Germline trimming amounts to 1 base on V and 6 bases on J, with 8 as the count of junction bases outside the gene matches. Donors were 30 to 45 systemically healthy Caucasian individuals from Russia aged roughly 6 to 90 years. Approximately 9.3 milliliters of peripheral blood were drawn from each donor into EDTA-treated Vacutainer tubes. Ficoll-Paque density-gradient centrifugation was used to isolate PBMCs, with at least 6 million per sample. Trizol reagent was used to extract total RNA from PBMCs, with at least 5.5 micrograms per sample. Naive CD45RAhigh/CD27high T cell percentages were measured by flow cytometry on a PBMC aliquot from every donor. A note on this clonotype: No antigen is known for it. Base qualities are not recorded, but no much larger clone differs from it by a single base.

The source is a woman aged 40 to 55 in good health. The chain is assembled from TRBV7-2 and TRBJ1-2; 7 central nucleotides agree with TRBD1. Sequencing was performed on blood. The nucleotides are TGTGCCAGCAGCTTAGTTTCAGGGGGTTCGGATGGCTACACCTTC. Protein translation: CASSLVSGGSDGYTF.